This passage covers 24 T cell receptor beta chains from one sample sequenced in a study of blood T cell repertoires in COVID-19. The data were produced by immunoSEQ multiplex PCR, yet TCRdb's version contains in-frame clones alone and is incomplete. The sample carries 65,000 to 70,000 clones, about four fifths recorded once. Sequencing was performed on peripheral blood. Every receptor here comes from an older woman with acute or convalescent COVID-19.

CDR3 protein: CASTSGGGKETQYF. The CDR3 DNA is TGCGCCAGCACCTCGGGCGGGGGGAAAGAGACCCAGTACTTC. V usage is TRBV5-1 and J usage is TRBJ2-5; 8 bases match TRBD2. CDR3 length: 14 amino acids. Germline V gene data show CDR1 as SGHRS and CDR2 as YFSETQ. J lost 3 bases, V lost 6 bases, and 7 bases had no gene match. Filled out from reference TRBV5-1 and TRBJ2-5, the complete variable domain reads KAGVTQTPRYLIKTRGQQVTLSCSPISGHRSVSWYQQTPGQGLQFLFEYFSETQRNKGNFPGRFSGRQFSNSRSEMNVSTLELGDSALYLCASTSGGGKETQYFGPGTRLLVL.

The gene calls are TRBV19 and TRBJ1-4, with 7 bases lining up with TRBD1. V lost 5 bases and J lost 3; bases outside the gene matches: 6. CDR3 length: 15 residues. Per the germline V gene, CDR1 is LNHDA and CDR2 is SQIVND (reference sequence). The CDR3 spells CASSPRQGANEKLFF. For the CDR3, the DNA is TGTGCCAGTAGTCCTCGACAGGGAGCTAATGAAAAACTGTTTTTT.

This clone was seen just once. The CDR3 spells CASRGTGTDTQYF. CDR3 DNA: TGTGCCAGCCGAGGGACAGGGACAGATACGCAGTATTTT. The chain links TRBV7-9 to TRBJ2-3, with 9 bases that match TRBD1. The trim removed 8 bases at V and 3 bases at J, leaving 3 bases unmatched. The CDR3 length is 13 residues. CDR1 is SEHNR and CDR2 is FQNEAQ in the germline V gene (reference sequence).

This clone appeared once. The chain is built from TRBV5-1 and TRBJ1-1, with 7 bases fitting TRBD1. V was clipped by 1 base and J by 0 bases; unmatched bases: 12. This CDR3 contains 18 residues. CDR1 SGHRS and CDR2 YFSETQ come from the germline V gene. In DNA form, the CDR3 reads TGCGCCAGCAGCTTGACGAGACCGGGACAGACGATGAACACTGAAGCTTTCTTT. Its translation: CASSLTRPGQTMNTEAFF.

This rearrangement joins TRBV6-5 to TRBJ1-2; D possibly corresponds to TRBD1 (5 bases). Germline V CDR1 and CDR2: MNHEY, SVGAGI. This CDR3 comprises 14 residues. The V end lost 6 bases, the J end lost 3 bases, and 14 bases lay between the germline ends. DNA for the CDR3: TGTGCCAGCAGCCCCGAAAGGGGATACTATGGCTACACCTTC. Protein sequence: CASSPERGYYGYTF.

The genes are TRBV9 and TRBJ1-1; D is possibly TRBD1 (5 bases). V lost 7 bases and J lost 5, with 18 bases in between. In germline, CDR1 is SGDLS, CDR2 YYNGEE. The CDR3 runs to 14 residues. The CDR3 here is CASSVGGVGTEAFF. Written as DNA, the CDR3 is TGTGCCAGCTCCGTCGGGGGAGTAGGGACTGAAGCTTTCTTT.

The rearrangement links TRBV12-3 or TRBV12-4 to TRBJ2-2; tentative D call: TRBD2 (7 bases). CDR3 length: 13 residues. V was shortened by 10 bases and J by 0 bases, with 9 bases between the two germline ends. The DNA for the CDR3 is TGTGCCACCGGGGGGCCGAACACCGGGGAGCTGTTTTTT. It encodes CATGGPNTGELFF.

The rearrangement links TRBV11-2 to TRBJ1-4; 7 bases fit TRBD1. Germline CDR1 is SGHAT and CDR2 is FQNNGV. There are 16 residues in the CDR3. V shed 0 bases, J shed 2 bases, and the junction held 3 bases outside the gene matches. CDR3: CASSLDSGGTNEKLFF. DNA of the CDR3: TGTGCCAGCAGCTTAGATTCAGGGGGGACTAATGAAAAACTGTTTTTT.

V is TRBV18 and J is TRBJ1-1; D is undetermined. V was trimmed by 3 bases and J by 4 bases, leaving 6 bases between them. There are 12 residues in the CDR3. Per germline, CDR1 KGHSH and CDR2 LQKENI. CDR3 in amino acids: CASSPSSTEAFF. For the CDR3, the DNA is TGTGCCAGCTCACCGAGTAGCACTGAAGCTTTCTTT.

The J gene is TRBJ2-3, the V gene TRBV5-1, with 7 bases matching TRBD2. The junction had 7 bases not matched to a gene; V was cut back by 5 bases and J by 4 bases. The germline gives CDR1 SGHRS, CDR2 YFSETQ. CDR3 length equals 14 residues. The CDR3 protein is CASRGFSGSDTQYF. Here the CDR3 DNA reads TGCGCCAGCAGAGGCTTTAGCGGGTCAGATACGCAGTATTTT.

J is TRBJ1-3 and V is TRBV5-1; tentative D call: TRBD1 (6 bases). The CDR3 loop spans 14 amino acids. The germline CDR1 and CDR2 sequences are SGHRS and YFSETQ. The V and J ends lost 0 bases and 2 bases respectively, with 6 bases between them. The CDR3: CASSLGTAGNTIYF. DNA for the CDR3: TGCGCCAGCAGCTTGGGGACAGCTGGAAACACCATATATTTT.

The chain carries TRBV5-4 and TRBJ1-4; D gene ambiguous. This CDR3 region has 13 residues. The V gene lost 3 bases and the J gene lost 4 bases, with 7 bases spanning the gap. The germline V gene has CDR1 SGHNT and CDR2 YYREEE (reference sequence). The CDR3: CASSSGNNEKLFF. As DNA, the CDR3 is TGTGCCAGCAGCTCAGGAAATAATGAAAAACTGTTTTTT.

The chain is built from TRBV11-2 and TRBJ2-5; D is ambiguous. CDR3 length: 14 amino acids. Trimming pared 5 bases from V and 5 bases from J, leaving 15 bases between. CDR1 SGHAT and CDR2 FQNNGV come from the germline V gene. CDR3 coding DNA: TGTGCCAGCAGCGGTGAGGCGTTAGTGGAGACCCAGTACTTC. This encodes CASSGEALVETQYF.

The rearrangement joins TRBV6-5 to TRBJ1-2; D perhaps matches TRBD1 (5 bases). The CDR3 runs 15 residues. Germline assignment: CDR1 MNHEY and CDR2 SVGAGI. The ends were cut back, 6 bases at V and 5 bases at J, with 19 bases in the middle. In nucleotides, the CDR3 is TGTGCCAGCAGGGACGATGGGGCAACCGTTTATGGCTACACCTTC. Translation: CASRDDGATVYGYTF.

This clone was seen a handful of times. The rearrangement uses TRBV11-2 and TRBJ2-1; TRBD2 matches at 8 bases. Germline-derived CDR1 and CDR2 are SGHAT and FQNNGV. V was pared by 1 base and J by 9 bases, with 8 bases of the junction left unmatched. The CDR3 has 15 amino acids. CDR3 bases: TGTGCCAGCAGCTTAGCTGCGGGGGGCCCCTTTGAGCAGTTCTTC. This translates into CASSLAAGGPFEQFF. Filled out from reference TRBV11-2 and TRBJ2-1, the complete variable domain reads EAGVAQSPRYKIIEKRQSVAFWCNPISGHATLYWYQQILGQGPKLLIQFQNNGVVDDSQLPKDRFSAERLKGVDSTLKIQPAKLEDSAVYLCASSLAAGGPFEQFFGPGTRLTVL.

This rearrangement joins TRBV18 to TRBJ2-2; the match to TRBD1 covers 9 bases. Germline values: CDR1 KGHSH, CDR2 LQKENI. CDR3 length: 16 amino acids. The V gene end was trimmed by 2 bases and the J gene end by 4 bases; junction bases not matched to a gene: 5. CDR3: CASSPRTGALTGELFF. In DNA, the CDR3 is TGTGCCAGCTCACCAAGGACAGGGGCCCTCACCGGGGAGCTGTTTTTT.

This clone was observed once. V usage is TRBV6-2 or TRBV6-3 and J usage is TRBJ2-7, with TRBD2 matching 7 bases. The V gene end was trimmed by 7 bases and the J gene end by 3 bases; junction bases not matched to a gene: 9. Germline CDR1 reads MNHEY; CDR2 reads SVGEGT. The CDR3 totals 14 residues. CDR3 region: CASTPAGWNYEQYF. The CDR3 DNA follows: TGTGCCAGCACCCCAGCGGGGTGGAACTACGAGCAGTACTTC.

The V call is TRBV11-2, the J call TRBJ1-3; a possible D gene is TRBD1 (5 bases). Germline CDR1 reads SGHAT; CDR2 reads FQNNGV. Trimming stripped 3 bases from V and 1 base from J, with 10 bases between. The CDR3 has 15 amino acids. CDR3: CASSFLGASGNTIYF. CDR3 nucleotides: TGTGCCAGCAGCTTTTTAGGGGCTTCTGGAAACACCATATATTTT.

The gene calls are TRBV7-2 and TRBJ2-3, with 10 bases identical to TRBD2. Germline assignment: CDR1 SGHTA and CDR2 FQGNSA. The CDR3 totals 16 residues. V shed 1 base, J shed 4 bases, and the junction held 5 bases outside the gene matches. The CDR3 region has the DNA TGTGCCAGCAGCTTAGATAGGACTAGCGGATCAGATACGCAGTATTTT. Residues: CASSLDRTSGSDTQYF.

This clone was seen once. The rearrangement uses TRBV9 and TRBJ1-2; 11 bases agree with TRBD1. The V segment lost 7 bases and the J segment 4 bases; nucleotides outside the gene matches: 9. There are 15 residues in the CDR3. CDR1 is SGDLS and CDR2 is YYNGEE in the germline V gene. The CDR3 sequence is CASAAGTGGIYGYTF. CDR3 bases: TGTGCCAGCGCCGCGGGGACAGGGGGAATCTATGGCTACACCTTC.

This rearrangement joins TRBV10-3 to TRBJ1-1, with 7 bases aligning to TRBD1. The CDR3 loop spans 14 amino acids. Germline CDR1 is ENHRY and CDR2 is SYGVKD. Trimming at V came to 10 bases and at J to 6 bases, leaving 14 bases not matched to a gene. CDR3 sequence: CATRDSRRGAEAFF. For the CDR3, the DNA is TGTGCCACTCGGGACAGCCGAAGAGGGGCTGAAGCTTTCTTT.

V is TRBV5-1 and J is TRBJ2-1; D is perhaps TRBD2 (6 bases). Trimming removed 0 bases at V and 5 bases at J, with 9 bases between. This CDR3 is 14 amino acids long. CDR1 and CDR2 (germline): SGHRS, YFSETQ. CDR3 protein: CASSLGDSNNEQFF. CDR3 bases: TGCGCCAGCAGCTTGGGGGACTCGAACAATGAGCAGTTCTTC. Based on the CDR3 plus reference TRBV5-1 and TRBJ2-1, the full variable domain is KAGVTQTPRYLIKTRGQQVTLSCSPISGHRSVSWYQQTPGQGLQFLFEYFSETQRNKGNFPGRFSGRQFSNSRSEMNVSTLELGDSALYLCASSLGDSNNEQFFGPGTRLTVL.

The chain couples TRBV18 to TRBJ2-7; weak D call: TRBD2 (6 bases). The V gene's germline CDR1 is KGHSH and CDR2 LQKENI. With 3 bases removed from V and 7 bases from J, the gap between germline ends came to 16 bases. CDR3 length: 14 amino acids. Written as DNA, the CDR3 is TGTGCCAGCTCACCTAACGCGGGGCGATGGGAGCAGTACTTC. This codes for CASSPNAGRWEQYF.

The rearrangement links TRBV5-1 to TRBJ1-1, with D unresolved. From germline, CDR1 is SGHRS and CDR2 YFSETQ. The CDR3 runs 13 residues. V was pared by 4 bases and J by 3 bases, with 10 bases between. The CDR3 bases are TGCGCCAGCAGCGGAGGGTTGGACACTGAAGCTTTCTTT. Translation gives CASSGGLDTEAFF.